This TCR beta chain appears in the sequencing data of a study of blood T cell repertoires in COVID-19. In the study overall: Researchers got acute and convalescent COVID-19 samples from the United States, Italy and Spain. PBMCs, B-cell-depleted T cells, or T cells were the source of the cDNA or gDNA that made up the material.

In the original workflow: Cell counts per sample came from amplifying reference gene primers. The repertoire was sequenced with immunoSEQ multiplex PCR; TCRdb's copy has only in-frame clones and lacks some. The D gene and trimming were derived from the DNA, and the V and J assignments and clone size from that table. The table has under 200,000 clones, roughly 78% seen once; the top ten hold 6.5% to 8%. This clone showed up just once. V shed 5 bases and J 6 bases; nucleotides not matched to a gene: 10. The CDR3 consists of 15 residues. Germline V CDR1 and CDR2: MNHEY, SVGEGT. The receptor's source is a man between 65 and 85 years old with active or convalescent COVID-19. The gene calls are TRBV6-2 or TRBV6-3 and TRBJ1-5; TRBD1 aligns across 7 bases. The specimen sequenced was peripheral blood. Here the CDR3 DNA reads TGTGCCAGCAGTAGCAGGGACAGAGGCGTTCAGCCCCAGCATTTT. It codes for CASSSRDRGVQPQHF.